Each of the 30 T cell receptor beta chains below was sequenced from the same sample in a study of T cells in localized non-small cell lung cancer. The method was immunoSEQ multiplex PCR; TCRdb's version includes in-frame clones alone and lacks a portion of them. The sample yields just under 20,000 clones, over 75% seen once. The material sequenced was peripheral blood, taken before any cancer treatment. The receptors shown here come from a man aged 40 to 70 with stage I lung adenocarcinoma.

Here the CDR3 reads CASSLVAGRYTQYF. CDR3 sequence (DNA): TGTGCCAGCAGTTTGGTGGCAGGGCGATATACGCAGTATTTT. V gene TRBV27 combines with J gene TRBJ2-3, with a weak D call TRBD1 (5 bases). CDR1 and CDR2 from the germline V gene are MNHEY and SMNVEV (reference sequence). Trimming took 3 bases from V and 7 from J, leaving 14 bases between them. This CDR3 is built from 14 residues.

The table lists this clone with a count of one. Germline and junction disagree at one end, which may indicate a read error. CDR3 DNA sequence: TGTGCCAGCAGCCTAGGGGTAGCCAATGAGCAGTTCTTC. This encodes CASSLGVANEQFF. The chain combines TRBV13 with TRBJ2-1, with D perhaps TRBD1 (5 bases). Germline-derived CDR1 and CDR2 are PRHDT and FYEKMQ (reference sequence). The CDR3 runs 13 residues.

The genes are TRBV28 and TRBJ2-3, with 11 nucleotides matching TRBD1. Germline assignment: CDR1 MDHEN and CDR2 SYDVKM. V shed 5 bases and J 5 bases; nucleotides not matched to a gene: 12. The CDR3 spans 17 residues. The chain's CDR3 is CASSINTPGTGGDTQYF. The CDR3 DNA reads TGTGCCAGCAGTATAAACACTCCCGGGACAGGGGGAGATACGCAGTATTTT.

This rearrangement joins TRBV7-9 to TRBJ2-5, with D possibly being TRBD1 or TRBD2 (7 bases each). Judging by the DNA end, TRBJ2-7 fits better; the J call may be wrong. The V gene's germline CDR1 is SEHNR and CDR2 FQNEAQ (reference sequence). The CDR3 runs 16 residues. The DNA for the CDR3 is TGTGCCAGCAGCTTAGGGTCAGGGGGGGAGAACTACGAGCAGTACTTC. Translation gives CASSLGSGGENYEQYF.

This clone was detected a few times. The genes are TRBV7-9 and TRBJ1-2; 9 bases fit TRBD1. With V trimmed by 5 bases and J by 3 bases, 7 bases remained unmatched. The CDR3 spans 15 residues. In germline, CDR1 is SEHNR, CDR2 FQNEAQ (reference sequence). CDR3 residues: CASSRGTGRHYGYTF. The DNA for the CDR3 is TGTGCCAGCAGCCGAGGGACAGGGAGACACTATGGCTACACCTTC.

This sequence joins TRBV5-1 and TRBJ2-7; 9 bases map to TRBD1. The CDR3 contains 14 residues. Germline CDR1 and CDR2: SGHRS and YFSETQ. V lost 4 bases to trimming and J lost 2 bases; unmatched junction nucleotides: 4. The CDR3 DNA reads as TGCGCCAGCAGCCTGGACAGGGGAACCTACGAGCAGTACTTC. It is translated as CASSLDRGTYEQYF.

In this sample, this clone turned up once. The chain uses TRBV6-5 and TRBJ2-1, with TRBD1 matching 7 bases. V lost 7 bases and J lost 5; bases outside the gene matches: 5. The CDR3 has 13 residues. The V gene's germline CDR1 is MNHEY and CDR2 SVGAGI. CDR3 bases: TGTGCCAGCACCACAGGGGTTAACAATGAGCAGTTCTTC. It encodes CASTTGVNNEQFF.

This chain joins TRBV4-2 and TRBJ2-1, with D tentatively TRBD1 (7 bases). Trimming took off 0 bases at V and 9 bases at J, with 15 bases between the two ends. The CDR3 covers 15 residues. The germline gives CDR1 LGHNA, CDR2 YNFKEQ. CDR3 bases: TGTGCCAGCAGCCAAGATATTTACCAGGGGGGTGAGCAGTTCTTC. Its translation is CASSQDIYQGGEQFF.

The chain carries TRBV14 and TRBJ2-6; perhaps TRBD1 as D (6 bases). V lost 1 base to trimming and J lost 4 bases, with 8 bases between them. CDR1 is SGHDN and CDR2 is FVKESK in the germline V gene. The CDR3 runs to 15 residues. CDR3 nucleotides: TGTGCCAGCAGCCAAGCAGGGGAAGGGGCCAACGTCCTGACTTTC. Residues: CASSQAGEGANVLTF.

The rearrangement joins TRBV30 to TRBJ1-2, with D maybe TRBD1 (5 bases). V lost 4 bases to trimming and J lost 4 bases, with 10 bases between them. The CDR3 is made up of 12 amino acids. The germline gives CDR1 GTSNPN, CDR2 SVGIG (reference sequence). CDR3 loop: CAWTGGVYGYTF. CDR3 nucleotides: TGTGCCTGGACGGGGGGGGTCTATGGCTACACCTTC.

The V gene is TRBV9, the J gene TRBJ2-7, with a weak D call TRBD1 (5 bases). V lost 0 bases and J lost 5, with 9 bases in between. The CDR3 runs to 13 residues. Germline V lookup: CDR1 SGDLS, CDR2 YYNGEE. CDR3 protein: CASSVGGVNEQYF. In nucleotides, the CDR3 is TGTGCCAGCAGCGTAGGGGGCGTCAACGAGCAGTACTTC.

A single count supports this clone. This chain connects TRBV19 to TRBJ1-1, with D possibly being TRBD1 (6 bases). The CDR3 loop spans 14 amino acids. From germline, CDR1 is LNHDA and CDR2 SQIVND (reference sequence). The V and J ends lost 4 bases and 5 bases respectively, with 14 bases between them. The CDR3 nucleotides read TGTGCCAGTAGTACGCCCGGGAGGGGGACTGAAGCTTTCTTT. It encodes CASSTPGRGTEAFF.

V and J are TRBV28 and TRBJ2-7, with TRBD2 matching 7 bases. Germline trimming cut 2 bases from V and 6 bases from J; bases unmatched to any gene: 10. From germline, CDR1 is MDHEN and CDR2 SYDVKM. The CDR3 contains 15 residues. The CDR3 DNA sequence: TGTGCCAGCAGTTTACCCGGGACTATAAGGAGCGAGCAGTACTTC. The encoded protein is CASSLPGTIRSEQYF. Supplemented by reference TRBV28 and TRBJ2-7, the full variable domain reads DVKVTQSSRYLVKRTGEKVFLECVQDMDHENMFWYRQDPGLGLRLIYFSYDVKMKEKGDIPEGYSVSREKKERFSLILESASTNQTSMYLCASSLPGTIRSEQYFGPGTRLTVT.

The gene calls are TRBV5-6 and TRBJ1-2; no clear D gene. Germline V gives CDR1 SGHDT, CDR2 YYEEEE. There are 12 residues in the CDR3. V was trimmed by 4 bases and J by 8 bases, leaving 12 bases between them. The CDR3 loop reads CASSPGAGGYTF. The CDR3 bases are TGTGCCAGCAGCCCGGGCGCGGGAGGCTACACCTTC.

The chain is built from TRBV5-1 and TRBJ2-3; D uncertain. Trimming cost V 4 bases and J 2 bases, with 8 bases left between them. The CDR3 spans 13 residues. The V gene's germline CDR1 is SGHRS and CDR2 YFSETQ. CDR3 nucleotide sequence: TGCGCCAGCAGCCTGCCGACCACAGATACGCAGTATTTT. This translates into CASSLPTTDTQYF.

V usage is TRBV27 and J usage is TRBJ1-5; D gene uncertain. In germline, CDR1 is MNHEY, CDR2 SMNVEV (reference sequence). V was clipped by 5 bases and J by 6 bases, with 11 bases between them. The CDR3 contains 13 residues. CDR3 in amino acids: CASSPTTGQPQHF. The CDR3 bases are TGTGCCAGCAGTCCAACCACGGGTCAGCCCCAGCATTTT.

This chain joins TRBV6-5 and TRBJ2-4; a possible D gene is TRBD2 (5 bases). Germline values: CDR1 MNHEY, CDR2 SVGAGI. V shed 9 bases and J shed 1 base, with 16 bases lying between them. This CDR3 is 15 amino acids long. CDR3 loop: CASYTRDTAKNIQYF. CDR3 bases: TGTGCCAGTTATACTAGAGACACTGCCAAAAACATTCAGTACTTC.

The genes are TRBV7-8 and TRBJ2-1; the D gene is possibly TRBD2 (6 bases). This CDR3 region has 15 residues. CDR1 SGHVS and CDR2 FQNEAQ come from the germline V gene. V dropped 4 bases and J dropped 5 bases, with 15 bases sitting between them. This chain's CDR3 is CASSWPGTGDNEQFF. In nucleotides, the CDR3 is TGTGCCAGCAGCTGGCCCGGGACGGGAGACAATGAGCAGTTCTTC.

This clone was recorded once. This chain joins TRBV6-6 and TRBJ1-5; D might be TRBD1 (5 bases). CDR1 and CDR2 (germline): MNHNY, SVGAGI (reference sequence). The CDR3 has 15 residues. V was trimmed by 10 bases and J by 5 bases, leaving 21 bases between them. The CDR3: CATWEVAGMYQPQHF. DNA for the CDR3: TGTGCCACCTGGGAGGTTGCAGGGATGTATCAGCCCCAGCATTTT.

V is TRBV30 and J is TRBJ1-2; 8 bases match TRBD1. The V gene end was trimmed by 6 bases and the J gene end by 3 bases; junction bases not matched to a gene: 18. The CDR3 loop spans 17 amino acids. Germline CDR1 GTSNPN, CDR2 SVGIG (reference sequence). Written as DNA, the CDR3 is TGTGCCTGCAAGCCAGGGGGCGTCCAAACAGGTTACTATGGCTACACCTTC. This sequence encodes CACKPGGVQTGYYGYTF.

The rearrangement uses TRBV7-6 and TRBJ1-2; no reliable D call. V lost 5 bases and J lost 1, with 5 bases in between. The CDR3 totals 12 residues. Germline values: CDR1 SGHVS, CDR2 FNYEAQ. The CDR3 sequence is CASSADNYGYTF. The CDR3 DNA reads as TGTGCCAGCAGCGCCGATAACTATGGCTACACCTTC.

The genes are TRBV6-6 and TRBJ1-6; 8 nucleotides agree with TRBD1. The J segment lost 11 bases and the V segment lost 5 bases, leaving 8 bases of the junction unmatched. The CDR3 totals 14 residues. Germline V gene sequence: CDR1 MNHNY, CDR2 SVGAGI (reference sequence). In DNA form, the CDR3 reads TGTGCCAGCAGTACCGACAGGGGCGTTACACCCCTCCACTTT. It codes for CASSTDRGVTPLHF.

The chain couples TRBV2 to TRBJ1-3, with a tentative D call TRBD1 (5 bases). Between the trimmed V and J ends, which lost 7 bases and 0 bases, there was a span of 7 bases. CDR1 SNHLY and CDR2 FYNNEI come from the germline V gene. The CDR3 totals 13 residues. This CDR3 reads CASKGDSGNTIYF. CDR3 nucleotides: TGTGCCAGCAAAGGGGACTCTGGAAACACCATATATTTT.

The chain couples TRBV6-5 to TRBJ2-1; either TRBD1 or TRBD2 may fit D (5 bases each). This CDR3 contains 13 residues. Germline V gene sequence: CDR1 MNHEY, CDR2 SVGAGI. The germline V and J ends were trimmed by 6 bases and 7 bases, with 13 bases remaining between them. CDR3 coding DNA: TGTGCCAGCAGAAGAGGGGAAGGTAATGAGCAGTTCTTC. Amino acids: CASRRGEGNEQFF.

The rearrangement joins TRBV29-1 to TRBJ1-4, with a tentative D call TRBD1 (6 bases). Trimming removed 4 bases at V and 7 bases at J, with 13 bases between. CDR1 is SQVTM and CDR2 is ANQGSEA in the germline V gene. The CDR3 runs to 13 residues. As DNA, the CDR3 is TGCAGCGTTGGATATGGACAGCCTGAAAAACTGTTTTTT. This gives the protein CSVGYGQPEKLFF.

The rearrangement joins TRBV25-1 to TRBJ2-2; maybe TRBD1 (5 bases). Germline V CDR1 and CDR2: MGHDK, SYGVNS. This CDR3 is built from 14 residues. V lost 4 bases to trimming and J lost 3 bases, with 9 bases between them. CDR3 in DNA: TGTGCCAGCAGTGCCGACAGAGACACCGGGGAGCTGTTTTTT. Residues: CASSADRDTGELFF.

This clone has only a few counts. The V call is TRBV6-6, the J call TRBJ1-2, with 8 bases lining up with TRBD1. This CDR3 comprises 13 residues. The germline gives CDR1 MNHNY, CDR2 SVGAGI (reference sequence). V trimming: 2 bases; J trimming: 4 bases; junction bases outside the gene matches: 0. The CDR3, as DNA: TGTGCCAGCAGTTACGACAGGGGCTATGGCTACACCTTC. The encoded protein is CASSYDRGYGYTF.

The chain links TRBV30 to TRBJ2-2; D remains unclear. There are 15 residues in the CDR3. V was shortened by 4 bases and J by 0 bases, with 12 bases between the two germline ends. Germline V gene lookup returns CDR1 GTSNPN and CDR2 SVGIG (reference sequence). CDR3 protein: CAWTRPRTNTGELFF. Written as DNA, the CDR3 is TGTGCCTGGACGCGACCGCGAACGAACACCGGGGAGCTGTTTTTT.

The J gene is TRBJ2-2, the V gene TRBV2; D is ambiguous. With 1 base removed from V and 2 bases from J, the gap between germline ends came to 5 bases. Germline loops: CDR1 SNHLY, CDR2 FYNNEI. CDR3 length: 14 residues. The CDR3 loop is CASSEGGNTGELFF. CDR3 nucleotides: TGTGCCAGCAGTGAAGGCGGAAACACCGGGGAGCTGTTTTTT. Full variable domain (rest looked up from reference TRBV2 and TRBJ2-2): EPEVTQTPSHQVTQMGQEVILRCVPISNHLYFYWYRQILGQKVEFLVSFYNNEISEKSEIFDDQFSVERPDGSNFTLKIRSTKLEDSAMYFCASSEGGNTGELFFGEGSRLTVL.

The chain joins TRBV5-1 to TRBJ1-2; a weak D match, TRBD1 (5 bases). Germline CDR1 SGHRS, CDR2 YFSETQ. Trimming took off 7 bases at V and 4 bases at J, with 20 bases between the two ends. The CDR3 consists of 15 residues. The CDR3 sequence: CASASSPQVLYGYTF. CDR3 DNA: TGCGCCAGCGCATCTTCCCCACAGGTTCTCTATGGCTACACCTTC.